This T cell receptor (beta chain) is from a study of cytomegalovirus exposure and HLA in healthy donors. In the PCR, 60 Vbeta and 13 Jbeta primers were used. Some clones are missing from TCRdb's copy, which holds only in-frame ones; the method was immunoSEQ multiplex PCR. The repertoire consists of about 120,000 clones, with 74% occurring once and the leading ten covering 2% to 2.5%. On this clone itself: Its antigen is not known.

V lost 1 base and J lost 2; bases outside the gene matches: 14. Germline CDR1 is LNHDA and CDR2 is SQIVND (reference sequence). The CDR3 covers 20 residues. General study findings and limits: Analysis was performed later, and it showed HLA-associated TCR beta chains to be more clonally expanded than equally common others. Cytomegalovirus association was assigned to about 150 TCR beta chains.

J is TRBJ2-4 and V is TRBV19, with 10 bases aligning to TRBD1. The TCR comes from a human donor in good health. Source material: PBMCs. In DNA form, the CDR3 reads TGTGCCAGTAGTATAGCTACCGCCGGGACAGGGGCTTGGACCAAAAACATTCAGTACTTC. As protein: CASSIATAGTGAWTKNIQYF. Full variable domain (outside the CDR3, taken from reference TRBV19 and TRBJ2-4): DGGITQSPKYLFRKEGQNVTLSCEQNLNHDAMYWYRQDPGQGLRLIYYSQIVNDFQKGDIAEGYSVSREKKESFPLTVTSAQKNPTAFYLCASSIATAGTGAWTKNIQYFGAGTRLSVL.